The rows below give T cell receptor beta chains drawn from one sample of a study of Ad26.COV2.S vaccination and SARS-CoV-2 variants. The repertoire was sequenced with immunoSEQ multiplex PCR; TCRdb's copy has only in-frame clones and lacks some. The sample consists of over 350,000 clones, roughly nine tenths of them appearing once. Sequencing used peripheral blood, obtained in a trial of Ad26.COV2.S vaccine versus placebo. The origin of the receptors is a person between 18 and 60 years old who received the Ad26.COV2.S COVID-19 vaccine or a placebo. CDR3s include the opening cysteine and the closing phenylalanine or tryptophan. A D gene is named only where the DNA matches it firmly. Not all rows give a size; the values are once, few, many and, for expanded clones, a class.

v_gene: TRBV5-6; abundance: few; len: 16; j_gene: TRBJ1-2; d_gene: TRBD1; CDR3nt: TGTGCCAGCAGCTTTACCGGGACAGGAGATACTTATGGCTACACCTTC; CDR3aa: CASSFTGTGDTYGYTF
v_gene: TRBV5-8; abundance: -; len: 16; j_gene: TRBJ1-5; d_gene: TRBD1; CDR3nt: TGTGCCAGCAGCTTGGCCGGGACAGGGTTGGGTCAGCCCCAGCATTTT; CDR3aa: CASSLAGTGLGQPQHF
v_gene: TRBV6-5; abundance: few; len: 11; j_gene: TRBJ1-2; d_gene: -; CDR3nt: TGTGCCAGCTTATCTAACTATGGCTACACCTTC; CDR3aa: CASLSNYGYTF
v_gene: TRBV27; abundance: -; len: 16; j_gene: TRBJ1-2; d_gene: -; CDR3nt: TGTGCCAGCAGTTATCTAGGAGGGGAAGCTAACTATGGCTACACCTTC; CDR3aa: CASSYLGGEANYGYTF
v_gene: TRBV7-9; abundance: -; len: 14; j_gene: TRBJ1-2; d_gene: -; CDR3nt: TGTGCCAGCAGCTTAGTGGCTGGTAGCTATGGCTACACCTTC; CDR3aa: CASSLVAGSYGYTF
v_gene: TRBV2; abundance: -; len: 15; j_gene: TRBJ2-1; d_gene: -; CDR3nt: TGTGCCAGCAGTAAGGACATAGAAAGTTACAATGAGCAGTTCTTC; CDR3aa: CASSKDIESYNEQFF
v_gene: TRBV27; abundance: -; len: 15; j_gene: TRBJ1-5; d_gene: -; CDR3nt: TGTGCCAGCAGTTTATCCGGACTGGGAGATCAGCCCCAGCATTTT; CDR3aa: CASSLSGLGDQPQHF
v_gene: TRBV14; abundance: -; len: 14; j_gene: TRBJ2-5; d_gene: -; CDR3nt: TGTGCCAGCAGCCAAAGCCGCGGGTCTGGGACCCAGTACTTC; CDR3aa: CASSQSRGSGTQYF
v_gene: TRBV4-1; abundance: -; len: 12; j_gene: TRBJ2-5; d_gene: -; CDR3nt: TGCGCCAGCAGCCAAGTCGCAGAGACCCAGTACTTC; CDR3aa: CASSQVAETQYF
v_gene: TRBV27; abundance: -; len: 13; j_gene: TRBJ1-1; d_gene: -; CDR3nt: TGTGCCAGCCGGGGGGAGGGGAAGGCTGAAGCTTTCTTT; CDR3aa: CASRGEGKAEAFF
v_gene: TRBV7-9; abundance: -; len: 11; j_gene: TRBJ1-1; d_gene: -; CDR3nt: TGTGCCAGCAGCCCGACGCGTGAAGCTTTCTTT; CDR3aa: CASSPTREAFF
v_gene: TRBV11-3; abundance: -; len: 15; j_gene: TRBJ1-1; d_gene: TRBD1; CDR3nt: TGTGCCAGCAGCCGCGGAGGGGGCGCGGACACTGAAGCTTTCTTT; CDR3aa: CASSRGGGADTEAFF
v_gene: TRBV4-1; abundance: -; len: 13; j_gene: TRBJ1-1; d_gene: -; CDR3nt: TGCGCCAGCAGTGAGAGGGGGAACACTGAAGCTTTCTTT; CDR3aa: CASSERGNTEAFF
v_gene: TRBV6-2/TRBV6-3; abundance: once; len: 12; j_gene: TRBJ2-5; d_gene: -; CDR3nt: TGTGCCAGCAGTTCAGGGAGAGAGACCCAGTACTTC; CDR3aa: CASSSGRETQYF
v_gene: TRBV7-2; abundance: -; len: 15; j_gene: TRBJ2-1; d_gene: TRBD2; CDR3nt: TGTGCCAGCAGCTTATCCAGCGGGGGAGACAATGAGCAGTTCTTC; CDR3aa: CASSLSSGGDNEQFF
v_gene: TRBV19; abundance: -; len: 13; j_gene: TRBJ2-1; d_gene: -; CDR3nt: TGTGCCAGTAGTATAGTCGACTACAATGAGCAGTTCTTC; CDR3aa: CASSIVDYNEQFF
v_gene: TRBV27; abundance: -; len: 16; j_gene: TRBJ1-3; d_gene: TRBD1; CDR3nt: TGTGCCAGCCGCTGGACAGGCCCCCGCTCTGGAAACACCATATATTTT; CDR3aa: CASRWTGPRSGNTIYF
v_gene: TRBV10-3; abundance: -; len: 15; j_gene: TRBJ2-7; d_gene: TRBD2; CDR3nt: TGTGCCATCAGAGGGACTAGCGGGGGGGCATACGAGCAGTACTTC; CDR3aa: CAIRGTSGGAYEQYF
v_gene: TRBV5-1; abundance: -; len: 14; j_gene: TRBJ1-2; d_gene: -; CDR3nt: TGCGCCAGCAGCTTTTCTACTTCAGACTATGGCTACACCTTC; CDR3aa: CASSFSTSDYGYTF
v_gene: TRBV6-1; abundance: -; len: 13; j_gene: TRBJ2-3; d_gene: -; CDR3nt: TGTGCCAGCAGTGAGACAGACACAGATACGCAGTATTTT; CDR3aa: CASSETDTDTQYF
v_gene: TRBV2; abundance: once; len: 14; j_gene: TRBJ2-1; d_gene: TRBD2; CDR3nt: TGTGCCAGCAGAGCCGGGACTAGAGACAATGAGCAGTTCTTC; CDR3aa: CASRAGTRDNEQFF
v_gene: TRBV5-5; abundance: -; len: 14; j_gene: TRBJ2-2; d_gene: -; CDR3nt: TGTGCCAGCAGCTTTGGGACCAGAGATAGTGAGCTGTTTTTT; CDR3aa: CASSFGTRDSELFF
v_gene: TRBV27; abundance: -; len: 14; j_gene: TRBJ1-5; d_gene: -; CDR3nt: TGTGCCAGCAGTTTATCCATCCTAGGTCAGCCCCAGCATTTT; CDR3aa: CASSLSILGQPQHF
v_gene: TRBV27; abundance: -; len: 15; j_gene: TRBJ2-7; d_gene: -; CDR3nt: TGTGCCAGCAGAACCGCGGGAAAAGGGTCCTACGAGCAGTACTTC; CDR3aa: CASRTAGKGSYEQYF
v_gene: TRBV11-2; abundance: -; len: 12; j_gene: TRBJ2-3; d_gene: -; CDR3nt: TGTGCCAGCAGTCAGGAGGAAGATACGCAGTATTTT; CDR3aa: CASSQEEDTQYF
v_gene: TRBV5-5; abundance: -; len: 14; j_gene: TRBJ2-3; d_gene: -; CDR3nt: TGTGCCAGCAGCTTGGCAAGGAGCACAGATACGCAGTATTTT; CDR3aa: CASSLARSTDTQYF
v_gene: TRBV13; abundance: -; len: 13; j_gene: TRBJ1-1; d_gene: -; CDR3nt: TGTGCCAGCAGCTTAGGGGCTAACACTGAAGCTTTCTTT; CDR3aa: CASSLGANTEAFF
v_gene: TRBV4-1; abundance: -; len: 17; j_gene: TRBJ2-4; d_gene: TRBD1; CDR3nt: TGCGCCAGCAGTTCGACTACAGGGGGCAAAGCCAAAAACATTCAGTACTTC; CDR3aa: CASSSTTGGKAKNIQYF
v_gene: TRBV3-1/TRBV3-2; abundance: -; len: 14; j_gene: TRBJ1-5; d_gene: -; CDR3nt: TGTGCCAGCAGCCAGGCCAGTAGGGATCAGCCCCAGCATTTT; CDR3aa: CASSQASRDQPQHF
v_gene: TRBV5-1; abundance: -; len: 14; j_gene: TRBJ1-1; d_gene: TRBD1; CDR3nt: TGCGCCAGCACAATGGGCGACAGGGGCAGTGAAGCTTTCTTT; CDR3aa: CASTMGDRGSEAFF
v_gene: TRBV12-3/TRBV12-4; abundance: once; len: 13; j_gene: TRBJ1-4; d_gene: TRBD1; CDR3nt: TGTGCCAGCACTTTGACAGGGGCTGAAAAACTGTTTTTT; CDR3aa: CASTLTGAEKLFF
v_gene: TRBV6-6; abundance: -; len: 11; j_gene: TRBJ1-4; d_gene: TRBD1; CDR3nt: TGTGCCAGCTCGGGACAGGAAAAACTGTTTTTT; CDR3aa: CASSGQEKLFF
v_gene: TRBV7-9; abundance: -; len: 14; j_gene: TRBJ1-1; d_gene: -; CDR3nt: TGTGCCAGCAGCGATGGACAGATGAGCACTGAAGCTTTCTTT; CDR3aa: CASSDGQMSTEAFF
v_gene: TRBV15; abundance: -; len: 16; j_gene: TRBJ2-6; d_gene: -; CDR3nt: TGTGCCACCAGCAGGGAGGGCCCCTCTGGGGCCAACGTCCTGACTTTC; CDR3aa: CATSREGPSGANVLTF
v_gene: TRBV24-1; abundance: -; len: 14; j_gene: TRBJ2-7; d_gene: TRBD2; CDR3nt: TGTGCCACCAGTGATTCCCGGGGGGACTACGAGCAGTACTTC; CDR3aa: CATSDSRGDYEQYF
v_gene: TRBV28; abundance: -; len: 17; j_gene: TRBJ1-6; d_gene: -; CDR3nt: TGTGCCAGCAGTTTCGGGAAAAGATCGGGGAATTCTCTGGCCCTCCACTTT; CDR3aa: CASSFGKRSGNSLALHF
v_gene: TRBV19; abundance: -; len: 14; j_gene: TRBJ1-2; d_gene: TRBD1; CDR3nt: TGTGCCCACGGGTTAAGGACAGGGACCTATGGCTACACCTTC; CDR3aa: CAHGLRTGTYGYTF
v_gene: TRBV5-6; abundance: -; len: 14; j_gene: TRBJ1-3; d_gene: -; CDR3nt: TGTGCCAGCAGCTTAGATGCCTCTGGAAACACCATATATTTT; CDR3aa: CASSLDASGNTIYF
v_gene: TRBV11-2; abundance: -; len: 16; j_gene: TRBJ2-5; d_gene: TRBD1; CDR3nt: TGTGCCAGCAGCCTAACAGGGGAAGCAGTGCAAGAGACCCAGTACTTC; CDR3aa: CASSLTGEAVQETQYF
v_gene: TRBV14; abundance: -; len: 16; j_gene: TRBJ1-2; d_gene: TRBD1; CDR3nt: TGTGCCAGCAGCCTGGGATACAGGGGGGGAAACTATGGCTACACCTTC; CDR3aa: CASSLGYRGGNYGYTF
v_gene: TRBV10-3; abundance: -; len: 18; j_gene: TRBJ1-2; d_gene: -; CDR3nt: TGTGCCATCAGTGAACCGGTGTCCAGGGCTTACACTAACTATGGCTACACCTTC; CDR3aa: CAISEPVSRAYTNYGYTF
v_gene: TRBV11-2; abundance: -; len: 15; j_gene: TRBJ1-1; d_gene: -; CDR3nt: TGTGCCAGCAGCTCCTACAAAGGGAATAACACTGAAGCTTTCTTT; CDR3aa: CASSSYKGNNTEAFF
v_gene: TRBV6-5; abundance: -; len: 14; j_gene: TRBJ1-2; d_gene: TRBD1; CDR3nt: TGTGCCAGCAATCACCGGGACAGGGTTACGGGCTACACCTTC; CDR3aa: CASNHRDRVTGYTF
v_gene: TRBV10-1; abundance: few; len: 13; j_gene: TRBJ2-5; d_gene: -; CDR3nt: TGCGCCAGCAGTCGAGACATCCAAGAGACCCAGTACTTC; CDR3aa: CASSRDIQETQYF
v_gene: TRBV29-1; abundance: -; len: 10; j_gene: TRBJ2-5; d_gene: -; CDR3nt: TGCAGCGTTGCGGAAGAGACCCAGTACTTC; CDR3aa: CSVAEETQYF
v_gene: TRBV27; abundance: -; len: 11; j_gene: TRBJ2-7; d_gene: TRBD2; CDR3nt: TGTGCCACCCTAGTAGCGGGTGAGCAGTACTTC; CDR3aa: CATLVAGEQYF
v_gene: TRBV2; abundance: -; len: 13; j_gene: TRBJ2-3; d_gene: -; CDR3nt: TGTGCCAGCACGGTGAATGGACCAGATACGCAGTATTTT; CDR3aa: CASTVNGPDTQYF
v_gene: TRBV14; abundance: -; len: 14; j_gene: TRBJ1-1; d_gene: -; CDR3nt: TGTGCCAGCACTCTAGGGGGGCTGAACACTGAAGCTTTCTTT; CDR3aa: CASTLGGLNTEAFF
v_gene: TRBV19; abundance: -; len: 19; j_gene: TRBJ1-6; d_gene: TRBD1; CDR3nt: TGTGCCAGCCGATCACAAACGACCGGGACAGGGGCGAATAATTCACCCCTCCACTTT; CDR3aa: CASRSQTTGTGANNSPLHF
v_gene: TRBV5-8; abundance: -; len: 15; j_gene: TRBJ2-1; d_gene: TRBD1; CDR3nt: TGTGCCAGCAGAAACCCGACAGGGCTCTACAATGAGCAGTTCTTC; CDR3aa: CASRNPTGLYNEQFF
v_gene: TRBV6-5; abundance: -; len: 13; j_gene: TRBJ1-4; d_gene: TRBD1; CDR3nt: TGTGCCAGCCAGGACAGGAGTTATGAAAAACTGTTTTTT; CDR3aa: CASQDRSYEKLFF
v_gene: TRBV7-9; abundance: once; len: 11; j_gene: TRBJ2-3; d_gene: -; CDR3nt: TGTGCCAGCAGCTTATTAGATACGCAGTATTTT; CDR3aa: CASSLLDTQYF
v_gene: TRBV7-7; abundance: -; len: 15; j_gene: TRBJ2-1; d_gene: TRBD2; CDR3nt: TGTGCTAGCAGCTCGCGACTAGCGGGGGACAATGAGCAGTTCTTC; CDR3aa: CASSSRLAGDNEQFF
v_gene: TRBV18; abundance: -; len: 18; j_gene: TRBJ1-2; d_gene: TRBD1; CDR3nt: TGTGCCAGCTCATCAACGGTCCCGGGACAGGGGTCCAACTATGGCTACACCTTC; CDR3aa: CASSSTVPGQGSNYGYTF
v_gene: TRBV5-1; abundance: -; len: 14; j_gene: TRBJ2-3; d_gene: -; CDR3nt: TGCGCCAGCCGGTCGCGACTCTACACAGATACGCAGTATTTT; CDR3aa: CASRSRLYTDTQYF